A single sample is the source of the 10 T cell receptor beta chains below, sequenced in a study of blood T cells in healthy people across ages. Then a second PCR, running roughly 6 to 12 cycles, was carried out with a sample-barcoded 5' primer and a J-beta primer mix. A single record per CDR3 protein comes from TCRdb applying MiXCR to the 5' RACE reads. The repertoire has about 2 million distinct CDR3 sequences, around 50% of them found once; the top ten carry approximately 2%. Sequenced: blood. These receptors were taken from a middle-aged woman in good health.

J is TRBJ2-7 and V is TRBV25-1; 8 bases agree with TRBD1. CDR3 length equals 14 residues. Germline trimming cut 3 bases from V and 4 bases from J; bases unmatched to any gene: 5. Germline CDR1 and CDR2: MGHDK and SYGVNS. Written as DNA, the CDR3 is TGTGCCAGCAGTGACCAGGACAGGGCGTACGAGCAGTACTTC. Translating it yields CASSDQDRAYEQYF.

In the case of this clonotype: The junction departs from the called germline gene at one end, perhaps through a read error. The V gene is TRBV9, the J gene TRBJ2-1; D might be TRBD1 (6 bases). The germline V gene encodes CDR1 SGDLS and CDR2 YYNGEE. The CDR3 has 15 residues. CDR3 DNA: TGTGCCAGCTCCGATGGTGGGGGCTCCCACAATGAGCAGTTCTTC. As protein: CASSDGGGSHNEQFF.

This clonotype appeared a single time. The chain employs TRBV6-1 and TRBJ2-3, with 11 bases that match TRBD2. Germline V lookup: CDR1 MNHNS, CDR2 SASEGT. V lost 5 bases and J lost 4; bases outside the gene matches: 8. The CDR3 is 16 residues long. CDR3 sequence (DNA): TGTGCCAGCAGTCCTCTGGTAGCGGGAGGGTCAGATACGCAGTATTTT. This codes for CASSPLVAGGSDTQYF.

To note about this clonotype: A read error may be the cause here, since a much bigger clone is one base away. The V and J genes are TRBV7-2 and TRBJ2-7; maybe TRBD2 (5 bases). The CDR3 is made up of 12 amino acids. The germline V gene has CDR1 SGHTA and CDR2 FQGNSA. Trimming removed 1 base at V and 12 bases at J, with 13 bases between. CDR3 DNA sequence: TGTGCCAGCAGCTTAGAAGCGGAGACCCGGTACTTC. This sequence encodes CASSLEAETRYF. Drawing the rest from reference TRBV7-2 and TRBJ2-7, the complete variable domain is GAGVSQSPSNKVTEKGKDVELRCDPISGHTALYWYRQSLGQGLEFLIYFQGNSAPDKSGLPSDRFSAERTGGSVSTLTIQRTQQEDSAVYLCASSLEAETRYFGPGTRLTVT.

The chain carries TRBV15 and TRBJ2-3; D possibly corresponds to TRBD2 (7 bases). The CDR3 is made up of 15 amino acids. The V gene's germline CDR1 is LNHNV and CDR2 YYDKDF (reference sequence). V gave up 0 bases and J gave up 8 bases, with 15 bases separating them. CDR3 amino acids: CATSRDLEGEGTQYF. CDR3 nucleotides: TGTGCCACCAGCAGAGATCTGGAGGGGGAGGGTACGCAGTATTTT.

The chain couples TRBV27 to TRBJ2-5; D is possibly TRBD1 or TRBD2 (5 bases each). The germline V gene encodes CDR1 MNHEY and CDR2 SMNVEV (reference sequence). V was shortened by 5 bases and J by 1 base, with 14 bases between the two germline ends. This CDR3 is built from 15 residues. The CDR3 sequence: CASSPRGISQETQYF. CDR3 in DNA: TGTGCCAGCAGTCCCCGGGGCATTTCCCAAGAGACCCAGTACTTC.

This clonotype has just a few counts. This rearrangement joins TRBV2 to TRBJ2-3; maybe TRBD2 (6 bases). The ends were cut back, 7 bases at V and 4 bases at J, with 21 bases in the middle. From germline, CDR1 is SNHLY and CDR2 FYNNEI. There are 16 residues in the CDR3. CDR3 DNA sequence: TGTGCCAGCAAATTCTTCCAGGGAGGACGTTCAGATACGCAGTATTTT. It specifies CASKFFQGGRSDTQYF.

The J gene is TRBJ2-5, the V gene TRBV20-1; D is uncertain. CDR1 and CDR2 from the germline V gene are DFQATT and SNEGSKA (reference sequence). The CDR3 contains 10 residues. Trimming removed 5 bases at V and 11 bases at J, with 12 bases between. The CDR3 DNA reads TGCAGTGCTGCTGACCGAGAGCAGTACTTC. Translating it yields CSAADREQYF.

The CDR3 nucleotides are TGTGCCAGCAGGGTCTCAGACAGGGGGGTGGCGAATGAGCAGTTCTTC. Translation: CASRVSDRGVANEQFF. The chain links TRBV25-1 to TRBJ2-1, with 9 bases that match TRBD1. The germline gives CDR1 MGHDK, CDR2 SYGVNS. Unmatched junction bases numbered 13, after V lost 6 bases and J lost 7 bases. The CDR3 extends over 16 amino acids.

This chain uses TRBV10-3 with TRBJ2-1, with D possibly being TRBD1 (6 bases). There are 14 residues in the CDR3. The V end lost 0 bases, the J end lost 9 bases, and 12 bases lay between the germline ends. Germline CDR1 and CDR2: ENHRY and SYGVKD. CDR3: CAISESRGLGEQFF. CDR3 bases: TGTGCCATCAGTGAGTCGAGGGGGTTGGGTGAGCAGTTCTTC.